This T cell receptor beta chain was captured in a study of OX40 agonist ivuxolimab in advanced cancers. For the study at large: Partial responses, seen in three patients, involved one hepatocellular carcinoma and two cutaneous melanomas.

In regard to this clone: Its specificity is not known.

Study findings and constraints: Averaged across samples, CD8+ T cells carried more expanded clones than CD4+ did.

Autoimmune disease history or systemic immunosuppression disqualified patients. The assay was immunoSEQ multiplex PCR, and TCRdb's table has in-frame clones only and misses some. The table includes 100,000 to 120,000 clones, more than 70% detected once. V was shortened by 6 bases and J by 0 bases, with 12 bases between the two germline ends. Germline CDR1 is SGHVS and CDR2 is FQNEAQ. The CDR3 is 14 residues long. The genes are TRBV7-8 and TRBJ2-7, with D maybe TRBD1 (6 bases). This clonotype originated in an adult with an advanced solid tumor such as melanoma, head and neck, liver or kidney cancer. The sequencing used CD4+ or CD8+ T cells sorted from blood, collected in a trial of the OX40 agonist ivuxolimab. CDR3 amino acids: CASRGQGSSYEQYF. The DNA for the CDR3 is TGTGCCAGCAGGGGTCAGGGGAGCTCCTACGAGCAGTACTTC.